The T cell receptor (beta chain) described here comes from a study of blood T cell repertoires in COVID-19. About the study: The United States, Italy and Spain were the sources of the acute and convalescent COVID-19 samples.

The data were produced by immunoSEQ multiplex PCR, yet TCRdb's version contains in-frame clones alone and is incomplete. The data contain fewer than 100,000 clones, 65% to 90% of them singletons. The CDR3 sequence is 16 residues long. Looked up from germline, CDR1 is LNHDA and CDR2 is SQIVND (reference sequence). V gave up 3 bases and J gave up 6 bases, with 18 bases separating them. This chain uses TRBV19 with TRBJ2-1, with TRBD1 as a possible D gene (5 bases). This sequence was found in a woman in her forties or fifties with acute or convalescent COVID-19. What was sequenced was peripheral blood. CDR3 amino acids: CASSIGWQGKPNEQFF. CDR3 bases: TGTGCCAGTAGTATCGGGTGGCAGGGCAAGCCCAATGAGCAGTTCTTC.